Listed below are T cell receptor beta chains from one sample, sequenced in a study of pediatric ulcerative colitis. Generated by immunoSEQ multiplex PCR, the TCRdb table keeps only in-frame clones and is missing some. This sample has 18,000 or so clones, with roughly four fifths found just once. The source material was gut tissue. The receptors shown here come from a boy aged 5 to 17 with moderate ulcerative colitis. Both conserved end residues are part of each CDR3. The order of the fields is clone size, D gene, V gene, J gene, CDR3 length, CDR3 protein, CDR3 DNA. A D gene is named only where the DNA matches it firmly. Some rows have no size entry. The others give once, few or many, or a class for an expanded clone.

NA	NA	TRBV29-1	TRBJ1-3	15	CSVAARGEGGNTIYF	TGCAGCGTTGCCGCACGGGGAGAGGGAGGAAACACCATATATTTT
NA	NA	TRBV7-8	TRBJ1-1	11	CASRMNTEAFF	TGTGCCAGCAGGATGAACACTGAAGCTTTCTTT
NA	NA	TRBV9	TRBJ2-1	15	CASSFSWGAQNEQFF	TGTGCCAGCAGCTTTTCCTGGGGGGCGCAAAATGAGCAGTTCTTC
NA	TRBD1	TRBV5-1	TRBJ1-6	15	CASSLGDRVPGPLHF	TGCGCCAGCAGCTTGGGGGACAGGGTGCCAGGGCCCCTCCACTTT
NA	NA	TRBV12-5	TRBJ2-4	16	CASGLVIDLAKNIQYF	TGTGCTAGTGGTTTGGTCATAGACTTAGCCAAAAACATTCAGTACTTC
NA	NA	TRBV4-2	TRBJ2-5	14	CASSQDSGGETQYF	TGTGCCAGCAGCCAAGATTCCGGGGGAGAGACCCAGTACTTC
NA	NA	TRBV9	TRBJ2-3	16	CASSVVAISSTDTQYF	TGTGCCAGCAGCGTAGTTGCTATATCTAGCACAGATACGCAGTATTTT
NA	NA	TRBV7-6	TRBJ2-1	14	CASSLLADHNEQFF	TGTGCCAGCAGCTTATTAGCAGACCACAATGAGCAGTTCTTC
few	TRBD1	TRBV5-1	TRBJ1-3	14	CASSSGQGKNTIYF	TGCGCCAGCAGCTCGGGACAGGGGAAAAACACCATATATTTT
NA	NA	TRBV14	TRBJ2-1	13	CASSQVVDHEQFF	TGTGCCAGCAGCCAAGTAGTGGACCATGAGCAGTTCTTC
NA	TRBD1	TRBV7-9	TRBJ1-1	14	CASSLGTGFAEAFF	TGTGCCAGCAGCTTAGGGACAGGGTTCGCTGAAGCTTTCTTT
NA	NA	TRBV7-2	TRBJ2-7	14	CASSLTHSSYEQYF	TGTGCCAGCAGCTTAACCCACAGCTCCTACGAGCAGTACTTC
NA	NA	TRBV6-1	TRBJ2-1	12	CASSGTINEQFF	TGTGCCAGCAGTGGGACGATAAATGAGCAGTTCTTC
NA	TRBD1	TRBV28	TRBJ1-1	15	CATVKGQGRGAEAFF	TGTGCCACCGTAAAGGGACAGGGCAGGGGCGCTGAAGCTTTCTTT
NA	NA	TRBV5-5	TRBJ1-2	15	CASSLDNWPIYGYTF	TGTGCCAGCAGCTTGGACAACTGGCCTATCTATGGCTACACCTTC
NA	TRBD1	TRBV5-1	TRBJ1-5	14	CASSLGQVDQPQHF	TGCGCCAGCAGCCTTGGACAGGTGGATCAGCCCCAGCATTTT
NA	NA	TRBV19	TRBJ1-2	15	CASKVNWRNGKGYTF	TGTGCCAGTAAGGTAAACTGGAGGAACGGTAAAGGCTACACCTTC
few	NA	TRBV5-1	TRBJ1-3	14	CASSLMAAGNTIYF	TGCGCCAGCAGCTTAATGGCAGCTGGAAACACCATATATTTT
NA	TRBD2	TRBV11-2	TRBJ2-3	18	CASSSPLRLAGLTDTQYF	TGTGCCAGCAGCTCCCCCCTCCGACTAGCGGGTCTCACAGATACGCAGTATTTT
few	TRBD1	TRBV27	TRBJ1-2	13	CASSPRTGSGYTF	TGTGCCAGCAGTCCCCGGACAGGGAGTGGCTACACCTTC
few	TRBD1	TRBV6-1	TRBJ1-1	14	CAGRQGAVNTEAFF	TGTGCCGGACGACAGGGGGCTGTGAACACTGAAGCTTTCTTT
NA	NA	TRBV28	TRBJ1-5	11	CASSFNQPQHF	TGTGCCAGCAGCTTCAATCAGCCCCAGCATTTT
NA	TRBD1	TRBV19	TRBJ2-7	13	CASRRQGAYEQYF	TGTGCCAGTAGGAGACAGGGGGCCTACGAGCAGTACTTC
NA	NA	TRBV4-1	TRBJ1-5	15	CASSQVLGGPQPQHF	TGCGCCAGCAGCCAAGTTTTGGGGGGTCCTCAGCCCCAGCATTTT
NA	NA	TRBV27	TRBJ2-3	17	CASRRILTHPSTDTQYF	TGTGCCAGCAGGAGAATACTTACTCACCCTAGCACAGATACGCAGTATTTT
NA	NA	TRBV11-2	TRBJ2-3	14	CASSLSTIRDTQYF	TGTGCCAGCAGCTTAAGTACCATTCGGGATACGCAGTATTTT